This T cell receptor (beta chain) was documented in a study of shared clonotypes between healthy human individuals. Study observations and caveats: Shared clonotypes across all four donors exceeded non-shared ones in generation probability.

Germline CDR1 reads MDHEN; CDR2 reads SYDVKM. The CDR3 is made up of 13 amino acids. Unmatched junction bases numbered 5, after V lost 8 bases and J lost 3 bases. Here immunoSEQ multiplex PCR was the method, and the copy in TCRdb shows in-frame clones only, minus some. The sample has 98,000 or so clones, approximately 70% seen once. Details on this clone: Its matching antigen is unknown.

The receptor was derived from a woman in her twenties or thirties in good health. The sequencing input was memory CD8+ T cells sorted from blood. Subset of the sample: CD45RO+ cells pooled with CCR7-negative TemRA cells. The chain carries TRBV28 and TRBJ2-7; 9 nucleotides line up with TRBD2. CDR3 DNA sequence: TGTGCCAGCGGCTTAGCGGGAGTCTACGAGCAGTACTTC. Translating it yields CASGLAGVYEQYF.